The clone carrying this T cell receptor (beta chain) was recorded once. What it recognizes is unknown. V was clipped by 5 bases and J by 3 bases, with 8 bases between them. CDR1 is MNHNY, CDR2 SVGAGI, per germline (reference sequence). The CDR3 is 12 residues long. These data come from a study of OX40 agonist ivuxolimab in advanced cancers. Measured with immunoSEQ multiplex PCR; TCRdb has only the in-frame clones, and not every one. Of around 41,000 clones listed, just under 85% were seen once; the top ten hold around 2.9%. Notes on the study in general: Which antigen the expanded peripheral T cells recognized is unknown. Clonal expansion from baseline to week 6 occurred in both CD4+ and CD8+ T cells.

This receptor was obtained from an adult with an advanced solid tumor such as melanoma, head and neck, liver or kidney cancer. The V gene is TRBV6-6, the J gene TRBJ2-7, with D perhaps matching TRBD2 (5 bases). The sample here was CD4+ or CD8+ T cells sorted from blood, taken in a trial of the OX40 agonist ivuxolimab. CDR3 amino acids: CASSPEGYEQYF. The CDR3 DNA reads TGTGCCAGCAGTCCCGAGGGCTACGAGCAGTACTTC.